The entry that follows covers one TCR beta chain sequence. Clinical symptoms, serum thyroxine and TRAb, thyroid ultrasound and orbital computed tomography were used for the diagnoses. This sample was included in a study of T cells in Graves' hyperthyroidism and ophthalmopathy. As for the study in general: Specimen type is peripheral blood, collected at initial diagnosis prior to any treatment.

Using RNA transcripts as the source, TCR beta CDR3 regions were amplified. The HTBI primer set was used in a first-round RT-PCR of the TCR CDR3. TCRdb re-called the multiplex PCR reads with MiXCR, one entry per CDR3 protein. The sample contains nearly 600,000 distinct CDR3 sequences, roughly 13% of which appear only once. The receptor was isolated from a woman aged 25 to 39 with Graves' hyperthyroidism that later progressed to Graves' ophthalmopathy. Sequencing input: blood.

The CDR3 protein is CSAPGTYGYTF. The CDR3 DNA sequence: TGCAGTGCACCCGGGACCTATGGCTACACCTTC. The V gene is TRBV20-1, the J gene TRBJ1-2, with D possibly TRBD1 on 5 matching bases. The CDR3 loop spans 11 amino acids. From germline, CDR1 is DFQATT and CDR2 SNEGSKA (reference sequence). V shed 6 bases and J shed 4 bases, with 9 bases lying between them.